The 25 T cell receptor beta chains below were found in one sample sequenced in a study of T cell changes during pregnancy in multiple sclerosis (dated by TCRdb to the late 2010s). The library was produced with the immunoSEQ multiplex PCR assay. TCRdb obtained this table from immuneACCESS and retained in-frame rearrangements with V and J assigned. These tables miss some clones; where compared with another copy, unresolved V genes account for less than half of the shortfall, and the remainder is unexplained. The sample has some 90,000 clones on record, roughly 91% of them singletons. The ten largest account for over 1.5% of the sample. The source material was peripheral blood, sampled after pregnancy. Receptors were obtained from a female donor in good health, enrolled as a control in a pregnancy study.

The chain employs TRBV19 and TRBJ1-2; 10 nucleotides agree with TRBD1. Trimming removed 7 bases from V and 2 bases from J; junction bases left unmatched: 4. CDR1 is LNHDA and CDR2 is SQIVND in the germline V gene (reference sequence). CDR3 length: 14 amino acids. CDR3 region: CASTRQGANYGYTF. The CDR3 DNA reads as TGTGCCAGTACAAGACAGGGGGCGAACTATGGCTACACCTTC.

This CDR3 reads CASSLARRGGNTDTQYF. The CDR3 DNA follows: TGTGCCAGCAGCTTAGCGAGGCGGGGGGGAAACACAGATACGCAGTATTTT. The gene calls are TRBV7-8 and TRBJ2-3; 9 positions agree with TRBD2. Germline values: CDR1 SGHVS, CDR2 FQNEAQ. J lost 2 bases, V lost 0 bases, and 6 bases had no gene match. The CDR3 runs to 17 residues. The entire variable domain, with the rest obtained from reference TRBV7-8 and TRBJ2-3, is as follows: GAGVSQSPRYKVAKRGQDVALRCDPISGHVSLFWYQQALGQGPEFLTYFQNEAQLDKSGLPSDRFFAERPEGSVSTLKIQRTQQEDSAVYLCASSLARRGGNTDTQYFGPGTRLTVL.

The V and J genes are TRBV5-1 and TRBJ2-5, with 11 nucleotides matching TRBD2. Per germline, CDR1 SGHRS and CDR2 YFSETQ. V lost 3 bases, J lost 5 bases, and 18 bases stayed unmatched. CDR3 length: 19 amino acids. The CDR3 region has the DNA TGCGCCAGCAGCTCGCGCCTGCCTAGCGGGGGGACCAACCGGGAGACCCAGTACTTC. Translation gives CASSSRLPSGGTNRETQYF.

This sequence joins TRBV5-4 and TRBJ1-4; 7 bases are shared with TRBD1. The CDR3 contains 16 residues. CDR1 and CDR2 (germline): SGHNT, YYREEE (reference sequence). After removal of 4 bases from V and 2 bases from J, the junction contained 8 bases not matched to a gene. The CDR3 DNA reads TGTGCCAGCAGCGAGACAGGGAGAAAGACTAATGAAAAACTGTTTTTT. Protein: CASSETGRKTNEKLFF. The full variable domain, with the rest looked up from reference TRBV5-4 and TRBJ1-4, is ETGVTQSPTHLIKTRGQQVTLRCSSQSGHNTVSWYQQALGQGPQFIFQYYREEENGRGNFPPRFSGLQFPNYSSELNVNALELDDSALYLCASSETGRKTNEKLFFGSGTQLSVL.

This chain joins TRBV2 and TRBJ1-1; TRBD1 matches 7 bases. Trimming cost V 3 bases and J 0 bases; bases outside gene matches: 4. Germline V CDR1 and CDR2: SNHLY, FYNNEI. CDR3 length: 15 amino acids. The CDR3 reads CASSEGTEVNTEAFF. The CDR3 region has the DNA TGTGCCAGCAGTGAGGGGACAGAAGTGAACACTGAAGCTTTCTTT.

The chain links TRBV7-2 to TRBJ2-3, with D perhaps matching TRBD1 (5 bases). CDR3 size: 15 residues. V lost 1 base to trimming and J lost 2 bases, with 10 bases between them. Germline CDR1 reads SGHTA; CDR2 reads FQGNSA. The CDR3 region has the DNA TGTGCCAGCAGCTTAGGGGGCGGAGTCACAGATACGCAGTATTTT. This codes for CASSLGGGVTDTQYF.

This chain links TRBV4-3 with TRBJ2-7; weak D call: TRBD1 (6 bases). This CDR3 contains 14 residues. Trimming removed 0 bases from V and 3 bases from J, with 9 bases in between. Per the germline V gene, CDR1 is LGHNA and CDR2 is YSLEER. CDR3 coding DNA: TGCGCCAGCAGCCAAGAGTGGACAGTCTACGAGCAGTACTTC. Translating gives CASSQEWTVYEQYF.

This clone was recorded only once. The genes are TRBV28 and TRBJ2-1, with TRBD2 matching 9 bases. After removal of 3 bases from V and 8 bases from J, the junction contained 8 bases not matched to a gene. Germline CDR1 MDHEN, CDR2 SYDVKM. The CDR3 has 15 residues. In nucleotides, the CDR3 is TGTGCCAGCAGTTTTCAAGGGGGCGGGAGGGATGAGCAGTTCTTC. Protein sequence: CASSFQGGGRDEQFF.

The CDR3 DNA sequence: TGCGCCAGCAGCTTTTGGCCCGCAGGGTTTGAGAACACTGAAGCTTTCTTT. It yields the protein CASSFWPAGFENTEAFF. The J gene is TRBJ1-1, the V gene TRBV4-1, with a possible D match to TRBD1 (5 bases). The ends were cut back, 5 bases at V and 1 base at J, with 20 bases in the middle. The CDR3 extends over 17 amino acids. Germline loops: CDR1 MGHRA, CDR2 YSYEKL.

V gene TRBV19 combines with J gene TRBJ1-5, with D uncertain. The CDR3 contains 15 residues. Germline V gives CDR1 LNHDA, CDR2 SQIVND (reference sequence). V lost 7 bases and J 4 bases, leaving 17 bases between the germline ends. The CDR3 sequence: CASKNPEASNQPQHF. DNA for the CDR3: TGTGCCAGTAAAAACCCGGAGGCTTCAAATCAGCCCCAGCATTTT.

The chain combines TRBV5-1 with TRBJ2-3; D unclear. V lost 5 bases to trimming and J lost 4 bases, with 8 bases between them. Germline V gene data show CDR1 as SGHRS and CDR2 as YFSETQ. This CDR3 spans 12 amino acids. CDR3 in DNA: TGCGCCAGCAGTCAGATCTCAGATACGCAGTATTTT. It is translated as CASSQISDTQYF.

This clone was counted a single time. The chain joins TRBV10-3 to TRBJ1-5; D uncertain. The V gene's germline CDR1 is ENHRY and CDR2 SYGVKD. Trimming stripped 2 bases from V and 0 bases from J, with 5 bases between. The CDR3 contains 14 residues. The CDR3 DNA is TGTGCCATCAGTGAGCGGGATAGCAATCAGCCCCAGCATTTT. This gives the protein CAISERDSNQPQHF.

The table lists this clone with a count of one. This chain uses TRBV9 with TRBJ1-1; 9 bases align to TRBD1. Germline CDR1 is SGDLS and CDR2 is YYNGEE. The V segment lost 3 bases and the J segment 4 bases; nucleotides outside the gene matches: 7. The CDR3 covers 15 residues. As DNA, the CDR3 is TGTGCCAGCAGCGCCGACAGGGGGATGGGCACTGAAGCTTTCTTT. Translating gives CASSADRGMGTEAFF.

The CDR3, as DNA: TGTGCCAGCAGCCCCCCGGGAACTAGGAATGAGCAGTTCTTC. It yields the protein CASSPPGTRNEQFF. The V call is TRBV7-6, the J call TRBJ2-1, with D possibly matching TRBD2 (5 bases). Germline lookup yields CDR1 SGHVS and CDR2 FNYEAQ. Between the trimmed V and J ends, which lost 5 bases and 7 bases, there was a span of 15 bases. CDR3 length: 14 amino acids. Combining the CDR3 with reference TRBV7-6 and TRBJ2-1 gives the whole variable domain GAGVSQSPRYKVTKRGQDVALRCDPISGHVSLYWYRQALGQGPEFLTYFNYEAQQDKSGLPNDRFSAERPEGSISTLTIQRTEQRDSAMYRCASSPPGTRNEQFFGPGTRLTVL.

This chain uses TRBV10-3 with TRBJ1-5, with TRBD1 matching over 8 bases. After removal of 4 bases from V and 7 bases from J, the junction contained 6 bases not matched to a gene. The CDR3 consists of 14 residues. Germline V lookup: CDR1 ENHRY, CDR2 SYGVKD. This CDR3 reads CAISGTGGGQPQHF. CDR3 DNA sequence: TGTGCCATCAGTGGAACAGGGGGAGGACAGCCCCAGCATTTT.

This chain joins TRBV14 and TRBJ2-7; TRBD2 agrees at 8 bases. CDR1 and CDR2 from the germline V gene are SGHDN and FVKESK. The V segment lost 1 base and the J segment 4 bases; nucleotides outside the gene matches: 6. CDR3 size: 15 residues. CDR3 nucleotide sequence: TGTGCCAGCAGCCAAGCCCCGGGCGGGGGGTACGAGCAGTACTTC. It is translated as CASSQAPGGGYEQYF.

The chain is built from TRBV23-1 and TRBJ2-7; D not certain. TRBV23-1 is reported as an ORF; its role is uncertain. V lost 0 bases and J 5 bases, leaving 17 bases between the germline ends. This CDR3 has 16 residues. CDR3 nucleotide sequence: TGCGCCAGCAGTCAATCTTGCAACAGTCATCCTAACGAGCAGTACTTC. It encodes CASSQSCNSHPNEQYF.

The J gene is TRBJ2-7, the V gene TRBV5-1, with a possible D match to TRBD1 (6 bases). The length of the CDR3 is 14 residues. CDR1 is SGHRS, CDR2 YFSETQ, per germline. V lost 2 bases and J 4 bases, leaving 13 bases between the germline ends. This chain's CDR3 is CASSFRTAPYEQYF. The DNA of the CDR3 is TGCGCCAGCAGCTTCAGGACAGCCCCATACGAGCAGTACTTC.

This clone appeared a few times. V gene TRBV19 combines with J gene TRBJ1-2, with D perhaps TRBD1 (5 bases). CDR1 is LNHDA and CDR2 is SQIVND in the germline V gene (reference sequence). There are 13 residues in the CDR3. Trimming shortened V by 1 base and J by 6 bases, and 9 bases separated the two germline ends. CDR3 amino acids: CASSIGTGDGYTF. Written as DNA, the CDR3 is TGTGCCAGTAGTATAGGAACAGGAGATGGCTACACCTTC. Combining the CDR3 with reference TRBV19 and TRBJ1-2 gives the whole variable domain DGGITQSPKYLFRKEGQNVTLSCEQNLNHDAMYWYRQDPGQGLRLIYYSQIVNDFQKGDIAEGYSVSREKKESFPLTVTSAQKNPTAFYLCASSIGTGDGYTFGSGTRLTVV.

The V and J genes are TRBV14 and TRBJ1-2; TRBD1 agrees at 7 bases. The germline V gene encodes CDR1 SGHDN and CDR2 FVKESK. Germline trimming cut 1 base from V and 10 bases from J; bases unmatched to any gene: 12. The CDR3 is made up of 15 amino acids. Here the CDR3 reads CASSQGLRGGEDYTF. In DNA form, the CDR3 reads TGTGCCAGCAGCCAAGGTCTGAGAGGGGGCGAAGACTACACCTTC. The full variable domain, with the rest looked up from reference TRBV14 and TRBJ1-2, is EAGVTQFPSHSVIEKGQTVTLRCDPISGHDNLYWYRRVMGKEIKFLLHFVKESKQDESGMPNNRFLAERTGGTYSTLKVQPAELEDSGVYFCASSQGLRGGEDYTFGSGTRLTVV.

V usage is TRBV7-9 and J usage is TRBJ2-3; possible D gene TRBD2, 6 bases. Trimming cost V 4 bases and J 2 bases, with 13 bases left between them. Germline V gene sequence: CDR1 SEHNR, CDR2 FQNEAQ (reference sequence). The length of the CDR3 is 15 residues. In DNA form, the CDR3 reads TGTGCCAGCAGCTCCCGGGGAGGACCCACAGATACGCAGTATTTT. Translation: CASSSRGGPTDTQYF.

J is TRBJ2-7 and V is TRBV7-8, with TRBD1 identical over 9 bases. CDR3 size: 15 residues. Germline CDR1 reads SGHVS; CDR2 reads FQNEAQ. V trimming: 4 bases; J trimming: 3 bases; junction bases outside the gene matches: 7. The CDR3 nucleotides are TGTGCCAGCAGCTCAGAACAGGGGGCGATCTACGAGCAGTACTTC. Translated, it gives CASSSEQGAIYEQYF.

The chain links TRBV5-1 to TRBJ1-2; the D gene is possibly TRBD1 (6 bases). The V gene's germline CDR1 is SGHRS and CDR2 YFSETQ. This CDR3 spans 16 amino acids. V was cut by 0 bases and J by 2 bases, with 14 bases left in between. DNA of the CDR3: TGCGCCAGCAGCTTGGAACCAAGCGGGACAAACTATGGCTACACCTTC. It specifies CASSLEPSGTNYGYTF.

The CDR3, as DNA: TGTGCCACTCGACGGGGGGCCGGGAATTCACCCCTCCACTTT. Encoded protein: CATRRGAGNSPLHF. The V call is TRBV28, the J call TRBJ1-6, with D possibly matching TRBD1 (6 bases). There are 14 residues in the CDR3. CDR1 is MDHEN, CDR2 SYDVKM, per germline. V lost 10 bases and J 7 bases, leaving 17 bases between the germline ends.

This chain links TRBV7-2 with TRBJ1-3, with D possibly matching TRBD1 (5 bases). The CDR3 is made up of 16 amino acids. V lost 3 bases and J 0 bases, leaving 12 bases between the germline ends. The germline gives CDR1 SGHTA, CDR2 FQGNSA. The DNA for the CDR3 is TGTGCCAGCAGCTTGGGGCAAGTTAGCTCTGGAAACACCATATATTTT. Its translation: CASSLGQVSSGNTIYF.